Listed below are T cell receptor beta chains from one sample, sequenced in a study of T cells in Graves' hyperthyroidism and ophthalmopathy. MiXCR, applied by TCRdb to the multiplex PCR reads, yields one record per CDR3 protein. Of hundreds of thousands of distinct CDR3 sequences listed, about half are singletons. Source material: peripheral blood or thyroid tissue (not recorded which). Receptors originate from a woman between 18 and 29 years old with Graves' hyperthyroidism. The CDR3 runs from the conserved cysteine through the conserved F or W. D genes are given only for firm matches. For some rows the clone size is stated as once, few or many, or as a class when expanded; others skip it.

D	V	size	J	CDR3	DNA
TRBD1	TRBV4-3	few	TRBJ1-4	CASSQEGQGGEKLFF	TGCGCCAGCAGCCAAGAGGGACAGGGAGGTGAAAAACTGTTTTTT
NA	TRBV20-1	few	TRBJ2-2	CSASTRGQGGELFF	TGCAGTGCTAGTACACGGGGGCAGGGCGGGGAGCTGTTTTTT
TRBD1	TRBV19	NA	TRBJ2-7	CASSPGQGVAEQYF	TGTGCCAGCAGCCCCGGGCAGGGGGTCGCCGAGCAGTACTTC
NA	TRBV20-1	NA	TRBJ1-1	CSTLGLSNTEAFF	TGCAGTACTTTGGGACTCTCGAACACTGAAGCTTTCTTT
NA	TRBV5-1	NA	TRBJ2-5	CASSLTGHPRQETQYF	TGCGCCAGCAGCTTGACGGGACATCCAAGACAAGAGACCCAGTACTTC
NA	TRBV5-4	NA	TRBJ2-5	CASSMALANQETQYF	TGTGCCAGCAGTATGGCCTTAGCGAACCAAGAGACCCAGTACTTC
NA	TRBV2	NA	TRBJ1-2	CASSPQRFRERDGYTF	TGTGCCAGCTCACCACAAAGATTCAGGGAGCGGGATGGCTACACCTTC
NA	TRBV15	NA	TRBJ1-4	CATSRELADEKLFF	TGTGCCACCAGCAGAGAACTAGCGGATGAAAAACTGTTTTTT
TRBD1	TRBV2	NA	TRBJ1-2	CASSKSGTGNGYTF	TGTGCCAGCAGTAAATCCGGGACAGGGAATGGCTACACCTTC
NA	TRBV25-1	NA	TRBJ2-1	CASSPTGNEQFF	TGTGCCAGCAGCCCCACGGGGAATGAGCAGTTCTTC
TRBD2	TRBV12-3/TRBV12-4	few	TRBJ2-5	CASSFLAGDETQYF	TGTGCCAGCAGTTTCCTAGCGGGAGATGAGACCCAGTACTTC
NA	TRBV9	NA	TRBJ1-2	CASGLGGANYGYTF	TGTGCCAGCGGACTCGGGGGAGCTAACTATGGCTACACCTTC
NA	TRBV7-2	NA	TRBJ1-2	CASSFLTNYGYTF	TGTGCCAGCAGCTTCCTCACAAACTATGGCTACACCTTC
NA	TRBV7-6	NA	TRBJ1-1	CVSSLAGQGYTEAFF	TGTGTCAGCAGCTTAGCAGGGCAGGGTTACACTGAAGCTTTCTTT
NA	TRBV24-1	many	TRBJ1-5	CATSASLGGNQPQHF	TGTGCCACCAGTGCCTCCTTGGGGGGGAATCAGCCCCAGCATTTT
NA	TRBV2	few	TRBJ2-7	CASSFHSSYEQYF	TGTGCCAGCAGTTTCCACAGCTCCTACGAGCAGTACTTC
TRBD1	TRBV2	NA	TRBJ2-7	CASSNRGLEQYF	TGTGCCAGCAGTAACAGGGGGCTCGAGCAGTACTTC
TRBD1	TRBV9	NA	TRBJ2-7	CASSVGDRGRTYEQYF	TGTGCCAGCAGCGTTGGGGACAGGGGGCGGACCTACGAGCAGTACTTC
NA	TRBV10-3	few	TRBJ1-2	CAISESRELAGYTF	TGTGCCATCAGTGAGTCAAGGGAGCTAGCTGGCTACACCTTC
NA	TRBV10-3	NA	TRBJ1-1	CAISESAGGTEAFF	TGTGCCATCAGTGAGTCGGCGGGGGGTACTGAAGCTTTCTTT
NA	TRBV7-9	many	TRBJ2-7	CASSPRTGYEQYF	TGTGCCAGCAGCCCCCGGACTGGATACGAGCAGTACTTC
TRBD2	TRBV20-1	NA	TRBJ2-7	CSAIPGLASSYEQYF	TGCAGTGCGATTCCGGGACTAGCGAGCTCCTACGAGCAGTACTTC
TRBD1	TRBV5-1	NA	TRBJ1-1	CASSFDRGGTTEAFF	TGCGCCAGCAGCTTTGACAGGGGAGGCACGACTGAAGCTTTCTTT
TRBD2	TRBV29-1	NA	TRBJ2-7	CSVDSGLAGGYEQYF	TGCAGCGTTGATTCGGGACTAGCGGGGGGATACGAGCAGTACTTC
NA	TRBV7-2	many	TRBJ1-2	CASSPGGRHYTF	TGTGCCAGCAGCCCTGGCGGCAGGCACTACACCTTC
NA	TRBV5-1	few	TRBJ1-6	CASSRSQTDGNSPLHF	TGCGCCAGCAGCCGCTCCCAGACAGATGGGAATTCACCCCTCCACTTT
NA	TRBV10-2	many	TRBJ1-5	CASSERGGNQPQHF	TGTGCCAGCAGTGAACGTGGGGGGAATCAGCCCCAGCATTTT
NA	TRBV29-1	NA	TRBJ2-3	CSVGGSLRTDTQYF	TGCAGCGTTGGGGGGAGCCTTCGCACAGATACGCAGTATTTT
TRBD2	TRBV29-1	NA	TRBJ2-5	CSPLAEEETQYF	TGCAGCCCTCTAGCGGAGGAAGAGACCCAGTACTTC
NA	TRBV2	NA	TRBJ1-5	CASSLGSREPQHF	TGTGCCAGCAGCCTGGGATCTCGGGAGCCCCAGCATTTT
NA	TRBV10-3	NA	TRBJ2-5	CAISEGGSWETQYF	TGTGCCATCAGTGAGGGGGGCTCGTGGGAGACCCAGTACTTC
NA	TRBV4-2	few	TRBJ1-5	CASSQERDQPQHF	TGTGCCAGCAGCCAAGAGAGGGATCAGCCCCAGCATTTT
NA	TRBV6-5	many	TRBJ1-5	CASTSAWGQPQHF	TGTGCCAGCACCTCAGCTTGGGGCCAGCCCCAGCATTTT
NA	TRBV5-1	NA	TRBJ1-2	CASSFQGTNGYTF	TGCGCCAGCAGCTTCCAGGGCACTAATGGCTACACCTTC
NA	TRBV5-4	NA	TRBJ1-2	CASSSPFVGAANYGYTF	TGTGCCAGCAGCTCCCCTTTCGTCGGAGCAGCTAACTATGGCTACACCTTC
NA	TRBV7-9	many	TRBJ1-4	CASSSRPGREKLFF	TGTGCCAGCAGCTCTCGCCCGGGGAGGGAAAAACTGTTTTTT
TRBD1	TRBV7-9	NA	TRBJ1-1	CASSLSRDRRLNTEAFF	TGTGCCAGCAGCTTATCCCGGGACAGGAGATTGAACACTGAAGCTTTCTTT
TRBD1	TRBV29-1	NA	TRBJ2-7	CSAHVWTGNSYEQYF	TGCAGCGCACACGTCTGGACAGGGAACTCCTACGAGCAGTACTTC
NA	TRBV25-1	many	TRBJ1-1	CASSELAGRVSEAFF	TGTGCCAGCAGTGAATTGGCGGGAAGGGTTTCTGAAGCTTTCTTT
NA	TRBV7-9	many	TRBJ2-5	CASSLLEETQYF	TGTGCCAGCAGCCTGCTCGAAGAGACCCAGTACTTC
TRBD1	TRBV7-9	NA	TRBJ1-1	CASSHWDREAFF	TGTGCCAGCAGCCACTGGGACAGGGAAGCTTTCTTT
TRBD1	TRBV6-1	NA	TRBJ1-3	CASMRGGDGNPIYF	TGTGCCAGCATGAGAGGGGGCGACGGAAACCCCATATATTTT
NA	TRBV29-1	few	TRBJ2-2	CSVELNANTGELFF	TGCAGCGTTGAGCTTAATGCGAACACCGGGGAGCTGTTTTTT
NA	TRBV2	many	TRBJ1-6	CASSEADGYLYSPLHF	TGTGCCAGCAGTGAAGCGGACGGGTATCTTTATTCACCCCTCCACTTT
NA	TRBV9	NA	TRBJ1-5	CASSPGGDFRIQPQHF	TGTGCCAGCAGCCCTGGGGGGGATTTTAGAATTCAGCCCCAGCATTTT
NA	TRBV19	NA	TRBJ2-2	CASSPDRTYWNTGELFF	TGTGCCAGTAGTCCGGACAGAACCTATTGGAACACCGGGGAGCTGTTTTTT
NA	TRBV25-1	NA	TRBJ1-6	CASSPLAGGSPLHF	TGTGCCAGCAGTCCCCTGGCCGGCGGATCACCCCTCCACTTT
NA	TRBV29-1	NA	TRBJ2-5	CSLAYRVSETQYF	TGCAGCTTAGCATACAGGGTATCAGAGACCCAGTACTTC
NA	TRBV19	many	TRBJ1-1	CASRNMNTEAFF	TGTGCCAGTAGAAACATGAACACTGAAGCTTTCTTT
NA	TRBV6-4	NA	TRBJ1-2	CASSYSAGVGGYGYTF	TGTGCCAGCAGTTACTCTGCGGGGGTTGGTGGCTATGGCTACACCTTC
NA	TRBV24-1	NA	TRBJ1-5	CATTGGLNQPQHF	TGTGCCACCACCGGGGGGCTTAATCAGCCCCAGCATTTT
NA	TRBV19	NA	TRBJ2-7	CASSPKGDITYEQYF	TGTGCCAGTAGTCCGAAAGGGGATATTACCTACGAGCAGTACTTC
NA	TRBV2	NA	TRBJ1-5	CASSDRGSEETQHF	TGTGCCAGCAGTGATAGGGGCAGTGAAGAGACCCAGCATTTT